The rows below give T cell receptor beta chains drawn from one sample of a study of cytomegalovirus exposure and HLA in healthy donors. The assay was immunoSEQ multiplex PCR, and TCRdb's table has in-frame clones only and misses some. The sample includes over 85,000 clones, nearly 80% of them seen just once. What was sequenced was PBMCs. These TCRs come from a woman in her thirties or forties in good health and CMV-seronegative. CDR3s include the opening cysteine and the closing phenylalanine or tryptophan. The order of the fields is D gene, V gene, clone size, J gene, CDR3 protein, CDR3 DNA. D genes are given only for firm matches. Rows give clone size only sometimes, using once, few, many, or a class for an expanded clone.

TRBD1,TRBV5-1,.,TRBJ2-5,CASSRTGRGVGETQYF,TGCGCCAGCAGCAGGACAGGGAGAGGGGTAGGGGAGACCCAGTACTTC
.,TRBV30,once,TRBJ2-3,CAWAPLDTQYF,TGTGCCTGGGCGCCTCTAGATACGCAGTATTTT
TRBD1,TRBV18,few,TRBJ2-7,CASSPGQGRQDQQYF,TGTGCCAGCTCACCGGGACAGGGGCGCCAAGACCAGCAGTACTTC
.,TRBV27,.,TRBJ2-7,CASSLYRTGCEQYF,TGTGCCAGCAGTTTATACCGCACAGGGTGCGAGCAGTACTTC
TRBD1,TRBV7-6,.,TRBJ2-2,CASSTTIQGVAGELFF,TGTGCCAGCAGCACCACTATCCAGGGGGTGGCCGGGGAGCTGTTTTTT
.,TRBV19,.,TRBJ1-1,CASSIKSNTEAFF,TGTGCCAGTAGTATTAAGAGTAACACTGAAGCTTTCTTT
.,TRBV10-1,.,TRBJ1-4,CASSELEGGNEKLFF,TGCGCCAGCAGTGAACTGGAAGGAGGAAATGAAAAACTGTTTTTT
.,TRBV2,few,TRBJ1-4,CASSTDEKLFF,TGTGCCAGCAGTACAGATGAAAAACTGTTTTTT
TRBD1,TRBV5-4,.,TRBJ1-3,CASSRDRGGNTIYF,TGTGCCAGCAGCCGGGACAGGGGTGGAAACACCATATATTTT
.,TRBV7-8,.,TRBJ1-6,CASSLEPGVGYSPLHF,TGTGCCAGCAGCTTAGAGCCCGGGGTAGGTTATTCACCCCTCCACTTT
TRBD1,TRBV5-1,.,TRBJ2-7,CASSSRSGTARGSYEQYF,TGCGCCAGCAGCTCCCGATCCGGGACAGCGAGGGGCTCCTACGAGCAGTACTTC
TRBD2,TRBV9,.,TRBJ2-1,CASSNGLAAYNEQFF,TGTGCCAGCAGCAATGGACTAGCCGCATACAATGAGCAGTTCTTC
TRBD1,TRBV7-8,.,TRBJ1-1,CASTPSRDRNTEAFF,TGTGCCAGCACCCCCTCCCGGGACAGGAACACTGAAGCTTTCTTT
TRBD2,TRBV6-5,.,TRBJ2-1,CASSSPGGGRGNEQFF,TGTGCCAGCAGTTCTCCGGGGGGGGGCCGGGGAAATGAGCAGTTCTTC
TRBD1,TRBV6-1,few,TRBJ1-5,CAGQGPNQPQHF,TGTGCCGGACAGGGTCCCAATCAGCCCCAGCATTTT
.,TRBV5-1,.,TRBJ2-3,CASSLEGRVIDTQYF,TGCGCCAGCAGCTTGGAGGGCAGGGTTATAGATACGCAGTATTTT
.,TRBV30,.,TRBJ1-6,CAWSGGVAYNSPLNF,TGTGCCTGGAGTGGCGGGGTGGCCTATAATTCACCCCTCAACTTT
TRBD1,TRBV18,.,TRBJ2-1,CASSPGQATYNEQFF,TGTGCCAGCTCACCAGGACAGGCTACCTACAATGAGCAGTTCTTC
.,TRBV14,.,TRBJ1-2,CASSPELNYGYTF,TGTGCCAGCAGCCCCGAGCTAAACTATGGCTACACCTTC
.,TRBV7-6,.,TRBJ1-2,CASSSSGLSIIRHYGYTF,TGTGCCAGCAGCTCTAGCGGGCTCAGCATCATACGCCACTATGGCTACACCTTC
.,TRBV4-2,.,TRBJ1-2,CASSQEGPGNGYTF,TGTGCCAGCAGCCAGGAGGGACCAGGGAATGGCTACACCTTC
TRBD2,TRBV7-2,.,TRBJ2-5,CASKRGAQETQYF,TGTGCCAGCAAGCGGGGGGCCCAAGAGACCCAGTACTTC
TRBD2,TRBV9,once,TRBJ2-3,CASTTAGGRGDTQYF,TGTGCCAGCACCACAGCGGGGGGGCGGGGAGATACGCAGTATTTT
.,TRBV29-1,.,TRBJ2-1,CSAAGGSSEQFF,TGCAGCGCCGCAGGGGGGTCAAGTGAGCAGTTCTTC
.,TRBV5-4,.,TRBJ1-2,CASSLEPYGYTF,TGTGCCAGCAGCTTGGAGCCCTATGGCTACACCTTC
.,TRBV11-3,.,TRBJ2-5,CASSPGVGETQYF,TGTGCCAGCAGCCCAGGGGTGGGGGAGACCCAGTACTTC
.,TRBV6-4,.,TRBJ2-1,CASSERAYNEQFF,TGTGCCAGCAGTGAGCGGGCCTACAATGAGCAGTTCTTC
TRBD1,TRBV9,.,TRBJ1-1,CASSPGTGSEAFF,TGTGCCAGCAGCCCCGGGACAGGGAGTGAAGCTTTCTTT
TRBD1,TRBV7-9,.,TRBJ1-2,CASSFEGAPNYGYTF,TGTGCCAGCAGCTTTGAGGGGGCCCCTAACTATGGCTACACCTTC
TRBD1,TRBV6-5,.,TRBJ2-2,CASRWTGNTGELFF,TGTGCCAGCAGGTGGACAGGGAACACCGGGGAGCTGTTTTTT